Presented here are 15 T cell receptor beta chains from one specimen sequenced in a study of CD8 T cells in ankylosing spondylitis. Notes on the study in general: Apparently characteristic of ankylosing spondylitis blood was a TCR beta motif (under ten highly homologous variants).

TCRdb reprocessed the 5' RACE reads with MiXCR, giving one entry per CDR3 protein. The data show some 840,000 distinct CDR3 sequences, with roughly 12% seen just once and just over 0.5% held by the top ten. The antigens of these receptors remain unknown. Sequenced sample: blood, either unsorted or a sorted T cell fraction (not recorded which). The source is a male donor with ankylosing spondylitis.

The CDR3 nucleotides are TGTGCCAGCAGTTACTCCCAACGGAGCGGGGGGGCCTATGAGCAGTTCTTC. Its protein is CASSYSQRSGGAYEQFF. The V gene is TRBV6-5, the J gene TRBJ2-1; 10 nucleotides agree with TRBD2. Germline V gives CDR1 MNHEY, CDR2 SVGAGI. The V gene end was trimmed by 0 bases and the J gene end by 8 bases; junction bases not matched to a gene: 10. The CDR3 runs to 17 residues.

This clonotype occurred many times. This sequence joins TRBV20-1 and TRBJ1-2, with D possibly being TRBD1 (5 bases). The CDR3 is 14 residues long. Between the trimmed V and J ends, which lost 0 bases and 8 bases, there was a span of 16 bases. CDR1 is DFQATT and CDR2 is SNEGSKA in the germline V gene (reference sequence). The CDR3 spells CSARDEGEQGGYTF. CDR3 nucleotides: TGCAGTGCTAGAGATGAGGGTGAGCAGGGAGGCTACACCTTC.

This clonotype has a count of ten or more. This rearrangement joins TRBV7-3 to TRBJ2-1; 7 bases are shared with TRBD1. This CDR3 comprises 14 residues. Germline assignment: CDR1 SGHTA and CDR2 FQGTGA. V shed 3 bases, J shed 4 bases, and the junction held 3 bases outside the gene matches. CDR3: CASSLGQIYNEQFF. CDR3 in DNA: TGTGCCAGCAGCTTGGGACAGATATACAATGAGCAGTTCTTC.

This clonotype was found a few times. The rearrangement uses TRBV7-3 and TRBJ1-5, with D maybe TRBD1 (5 bases). Germline CDR1 SGHTA, CDR2 FQGTGA. The CDR3 is made up of 16 amino acids. The V gene lost 5 bases and the J gene lost 3 bases, with 17 bases spanning the gap. This CDR3 is CASSPLRQPINQPQHF. DNA for the CDR3: TGTGCCAGCAGCCCACTCCGACAGCCTATCAATCAGCCCCAGCATTTT. Filled out from reference TRBV7-3 and TRBJ1-5, the complete variable domain reads GAGVSQTPSNKVTEKGKYVELRCDPISGHTALYWYRQSLGQGPEFLIYFQGTGAADDSGLPNDRFFAVRPEGSVSTLKIQRTERGDSAVYLCASSPLRQPINQPQHFGDGTRLSIL.

This clonotype was seen more than once but under ten times. The chain couples TRBV7-2 to TRBJ1-1; D not certain. Trimming took off 2 bases at V and 8 bases at J, with 15 bases between the two ends. CDR1 is SGHTA and CDR2 is FQGNSA in the germline V gene. The CDR3 sequence is 14 residues long. CDR3 sequence reads: CASSLTRSISEAFF. The DNA of the CDR3 is TGTGCCAGCAGCTTAACCCGATCGATCTCCGAAGCTTTCTTT.

This sequence joins TRBV12-3 or TRBV12-4 and TRBJ2-7; D is uncertain. CDR3 length: 12 amino acids. The ends were cut back, 0 bases at V and 9 bases at J, with 9 bases in the middle. This CDR3 reads CASSLAVGGQYF. The CDR3 region has the DNA TGTGCCAGCAGTTTAGCGGTCGGCGGGCAGTACTTC.

This clonotype was counted a few times. The gene calls are TRBV11-2 and TRBJ2-2; D remains unclear. V was pared by 5 bases and J by 8 bases, with 12 bases between. CDR3 length equals 13 residues. Germline V gene sequence: CDR1 SGHAT, CDR2 FQNNGV. CDR3 residues: CASSPDRIGELFF. CDR3 DNA: TGTGCCAGCAGCCCAGATAGGATAGGGGAGCTGTTTTTT.

This clonotype showed up just a few times. The chain is built from TRBV6-1 and TRBJ2-1; no clear D. This CDR3 region has 13 residues. Per germline, CDR1 MNHNS and CDR2 SASEGT. The V end lost 4 bases, the J end lost 2 bases, and 6 bases lay between the germline ends. The CDR3 here is CASSGTPYNEQFF. The CDR3 nucleotides read TGTGCCAGCAGTGGGACCCCCTACAATGAGCAGTTCTTC.

The V gene is TRBV7-3, the J gene TRBJ1-1; 8 positions agree with TRBD1. The V gene end was trimmed by 2 bases and the J gene end by 1 base; junction bases not matched to a gene: 6. This CDR3 is built from 16 residues. CDR1 is SGHTA and CDR2 is FQGTGA in the germline V gene. The CDR3 loop reads CASSLRGDRTNTEAFF. The CDR3 region has the DNA TGTGCCAGCAGCTTACGGGGGGACAGGACGAACACTGAAGCTTTCTTT.

This clonotype turned up a few times. The chain is built from TRBV11-1 and TRBJ2-1, with 9 bases matching TRBD2. CDR1 and CDR2 from the germline V gene are SGHAT and FQDESV (reference sequence). CDR3 length: 16 amino acids. The V gene end was trimmed by 5 bases and the J gene end by 1 base; junction bases not matched to a gene: 6. This CDR3 is CASSGRTSESYNEQFF. The DNA of the CDR3 is TGTGCCAGCAGCGGTAGGACTAGCGAGTCCTACAATGAGCAGTTCTTC.

The chain combines TRBV5-4 with TRBJ1-2; D is undetermined. The CDR3 runs to 14 residues. Germline-derived CDR1 and CDR2 are SGHNT and YYREEE (reference sequence). V was clipped by 7 bases and J by 0 bases, with 13 bases between them. The CDR3 bases are TGTGCCAGCTCACTTGGGGAAGCTAACTATGGCTACACCTTC. It is translated as CASSLGEANYGYTF.

The V and J genes are TRBV20-1 and TRBJ2-3; TRBD2 agrees at 12 bases. CDR3 length: 16 residues. Germline V CDR1 and CDR2: DFQATT, SNEGSKA (reference sequence). With V trimmed by 5 bases and J by 3 bases, 9 bases remained unmatched. The CDR3 region has the DNA TGCAGTGCTCCCGGACTAGCGGGATTCAGTACAGATACGCAGTATTTT. Amino acids: CSAPGLAGFSTDTQYF.

The chain carries TRBV5-5 and TRBJ2-1; possible D gene TRBD2, 6 bases. This CDR3 contains 16 residues. CDR1 and CDR2 from the germline V gene are SGHKS and YYEKEE (reference sequence). Trimming took off 3 bases at V and 2 bases at J, with 15 bases between the two ends. The CDR3 is CASSYGLAIPYNEQFF. For the CDR3, the DNA is TGTGCCAGCAGCTACGGGCTAGCGATTCCCTACAATGAGCAGTTCTTC.

This clonotype was detected only a few times. The chain carries TRBV7-2 and TRBJ2-7; D not certain. Germline CDR1 is SGHTA and CDR2 is FQGNSA. V lost 4 bases and J 4 bases, leaving 14 bases between the germline ends. The CDR3 has 14 amino acids. The CDR3 sequence: CASSSTRAMYEQYF. The CDR3 DNA is TGTGCCAGCAGCTCCACACGGGCGATGTACGAGCAGTACTTC.

This clonotype was counted at least ten times. The chain is built from TRBV3-1 and TRBJ1-2; no clear D. CDR3 length: 12 amino acids. Germline values: CDR1 LGHDT, CDR2 YNNKEL (reference sequence). V shed 4 bases and J shed 7 bases, with 10 bases lying between them. The CDR3 here is CASSPRGRGYTF. CDR3 nucleotide sequence: TGTGCCAGCAGCCCCCGGGGTCGTGGCTACACCTTC.